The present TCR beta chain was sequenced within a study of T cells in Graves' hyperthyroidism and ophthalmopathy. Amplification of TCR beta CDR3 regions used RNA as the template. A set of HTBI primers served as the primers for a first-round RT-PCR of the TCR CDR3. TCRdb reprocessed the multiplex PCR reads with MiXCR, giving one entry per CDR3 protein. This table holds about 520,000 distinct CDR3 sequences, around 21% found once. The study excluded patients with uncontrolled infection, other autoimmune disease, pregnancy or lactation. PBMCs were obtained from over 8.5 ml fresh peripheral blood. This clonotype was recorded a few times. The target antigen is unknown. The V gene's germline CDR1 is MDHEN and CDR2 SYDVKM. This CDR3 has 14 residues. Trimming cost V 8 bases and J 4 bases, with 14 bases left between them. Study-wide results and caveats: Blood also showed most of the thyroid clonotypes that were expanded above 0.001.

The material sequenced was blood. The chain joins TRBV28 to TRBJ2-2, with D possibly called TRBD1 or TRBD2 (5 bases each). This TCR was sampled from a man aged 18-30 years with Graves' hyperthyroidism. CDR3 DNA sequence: TGTGCCAGCGTTGAAGGGGCGGGCACCGGGGAGCTGTTTTTT. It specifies CASVEGAGTGELFF.